A single TCR beta chain is shown here with its context. The antigen is undetermined. Each sample yielded at least 6.5 million isolated PBMCs. The authors ran a second PCR of 7 to 11 cycles using a sample-barcoded 5' primer and a J-beta primer mix. One entry per CDR3 protein results from TCRdb running MiXCR on the 5' RACE reads. The sample carries over 1,300,000 distinct CDR3 sequences, 59% recorded once. This sample stems from a study of blood T cells in healthy people across ages. Study-level points and caveats: Measured against age, TCR beta diversity per million T cells decreased in a roughly linear manner.

V lost 4 bases to trimming and J lost 3 bases, with 13 bases between them. The germline CDR1 and CDR2 sequences are MRHNA and SNTAGT. The CDR3 is 14 amino acids. This receptor was obtained from a man between 18 and 29 years old in good health. The rearrangement uses TRBV6-4 and TRBJ2-7; weak D call: TRBD1 (6 bases). Sequenced: blood. The CDR3 reads CASSATPGDYEQYF. The CDR3 bases are TGTGCCAGCAGTGCCACCCCAGGGGACTACGAGCAGTACTTC.